This T cell receptor (beta chain) derives from a study of blood T cell repertoires in COVID-19 (TCRdb year 2020). For the study in its entirety: The collaborator samples originated in the United States, Italy and Spain and spanned the acute and convalescent phases of COVID-19. The prospective study material was composed of cDNA or gDNA derived from T cells, B-cell-depleted T cells, or PBMCs. The dataset comprised deeply sampled blood TCRbeta repertoires from subjects exposed to, actively infected with, or recovered from COVID-19. The repertoires were released in a freely available public database meant as a resource for research on the immune response to SARS-CoV-2. Samples were obtained from the ongoing ImmuneRACE study (first 160 participants) and from 1,200 or so subjects provided by 6 global collaborators. Nearly every sample came with metadata listing a de-identified subject ID, COVID-19 status, age in years and sex. Where HLA class I and class II types were available, the types were taken from metadata supplied by the sample provider, not from assay-based typing. What the study reported, not specific to this receptor: Clinical and demographic metadata were provided uncurated, with the amount varying by source and participant.

Each collaborating institution followed its own protocols to collect whole blood in K2EDTA tubes. Collaborator samples were shipped for TCRbeta analysis as frozen whole blood, isolated PBMCs, or DNA extracted from either sample type. Regarding this clone: Its binding antigen is unknown. Base qualities are not at hand, and no much larger clone is one base apart.

V ends up 7 bases short and J 1 base short, with an unmatched junction base count of 4. Taken from the germline V gene, the CDR1 and CDR2 loops are MNHEY and SVGAGI. The CDR3, cysteine through phenylalanine, is 14 amino acids long. The DNA shown is the 42-base CDR3, in frame from base 1. The immunoSEQ Assay, a bias-controlled multiplex PCR, was used to amplify TCRbeta CDR3 regions from genomic DNA. Concerning the study's data processing: Within the assay, amplification of reference gene primers was used to estimate how many nucleated cells each sample contained. Sequence reads were collapsed and filtered to measure the absolute abundance of every unique TCRbeta CDR3 rearrangement. For each sample, productive Simpson clonality was calculated as the square root of Simpson's diversity index across productive rearrangements. Entries here come from immuneACCESS through TCRdb and include only in-frame sequences with V and J called. Some clones fail to appear in such tables; in the studies checked, an unresolved V gene covers under half of the shortfall, and the cause of the remainder is unknown. Clone size and the V and J calls come from that table; the DNA yielded D and trimming. In all, the sample holds approximately 59,000 clones, and about 85% of those were seen once. 3.5% of the sample rests with the top ten.

This TCR derives from a woman older than 75 with acute or convalescent COVID-19. The chain uses TRBV6-5 and TRBJ2-5, with 9 central nucleotides matching TRBD2. The sample taken for sequencing was peripheral blood. CDR3 region: CASILAGFQETQYF. The nucleotides read TGTGCCAGCATCCTAGCGGGGTTCCAAGAGACCCAGTACTTC.